This entry is about one T cell receptor beta chain. The CDR3 sequence is 12 residues long. V was pared by 0 bases and J by 8 bases, with 5 bases between. Germline V CDR1 and CDR2: SGDLS, YYNGEE. Then a second PCR, running roughly 7 to 11 cycles, was carried out with a sample-barcoded 5' primer and a J-beta primer mix. From the 5' RACE reads, TCRdb called clonotypes with MiXCR, one entry per CDR3 protein. Seen here are a few hundred thousand distinct CDR3 sequences, approximately 47% observed once, and the top ten hold 45% to 60%. This record comes from a study of blood T cells in healthy people across ages.

The chain is built from TRBV9 and TRBJ2-2; no reliable D call. This receptor was identified in a man between 60 and 70 years old in good health. Sequencing used blood. The CDR3: CASSVEGGELFF. Here the CDR3 DNA reads TGTGCCAGCAGCGTAGAAGGAGGGGAGCTGTTTTTT.